One sample yielded the 18 T cell receptor beta chains listed below, sequenced in a study of blood T cell repertoires in COVID-19. Assay used: immunoSEQ multiplex PCR; TCRdb lists only in-frame clones, some missing. This table holds roughly 95,000 clones, about four fifths found once. Sequenced: peripheral blood. The receptor set was obtained from a human donor in a cohort sampled during active COVID-19.

The gene calls are TRBV11-2 and TRBJ2-7; TRBD2 is a possible D gene (6 bases). Trimming took 1 base from V and 6 from J, leaving 13 bases between them. This CDR3 has 14 amino acids. CDR1 and CDR2 from the germline V gene are SGHAT and FQNNGV. CDR3 amino acids: CASSLAGLAFEQYF. The CDR3 nucleotides are TGTGCCAGCAGCTTAGCAGGGCTAGCGTTCGAGCAGTACTTC.

V and J are TRBV5-8 and TRBJ2-5; unclear D gene. V lost 4 bases, J lost 7 bases, and 8 bases lay in between. From germline, CDR1 is SGHTS and CDR2 YDEGEE. This CDR3 region has 11 residues. The CDR3: CASSLLRTQYF. CDR3 bases: TGTGCCAGCAGCCTGCTTAGGACCCAGTACTTC.

The chain uses TRBV5-1 and TRBJ2-5; 9 positions match TRBD1. Germline values: CDR1 SGHRS, CDR2 YFSETQ. The J segment lost 5 bases and the V segment lost 4 bases, leaving 9 bases of the junction unmatched. The CDR3 contains 15 residues. CDR3 sequence: CASSITTGGGETQYF. CDR3 bases: TGCGCCAGCAGCATCACTACAGGGGGCGGGGAGACCCAGTACTTC.

There are a few counts of this clone. The chain links TRBV7-9 to TRBJ2-1; 7 bases line up with TRBD2. V was pared by 7 bases and J by 9 bases, with 12 bases of the junction left unmatched. Germline V lookup: CDR1 SEHNR, CDR2 FQNEAQ (reference sequence). The CDR3 runs 14 residues. CDR3 sequence reads: CASTVVGEGREQFF. CDR3 sequence (DNA): TGTGCCAGCACCGTAGTGGGGGAGGGCCGTGAGCAGTTCTTC.

The chain links TRBV6-2 or TRBV6-3 to TRBJ2-3; the match to TRBD2 covers 8 bases. CDR1 is MNHEY, CDR2 SVGEGT, per germline. The CDR3 has 16 residues. V trimming: 3 bases; J trimming: 1 base; junction bases outside the gene matches: 6. In DNA, the CDR3 is TGTGCCAGCAGTTATGGGCTAGCGGGTGGCACAGATACGCAGTATTTT. It encodes CASSYGLAGGTDTQYF.

The chain couples TRBV28 to TRBJ2-5, with 11 bases lining up with TRBD1. CDR3 length: 13 amino acids. V gave up 9 bases and J gave up 7 bases; unmatched junction bases: 7. Germline CDR1 MDHEN, CDR2 SYDVKM. CDR3: CASGQGADGTQYF. The CDR3 DNA reads as TGTGCCAGTGGACAGGGGGCGGACGGGACCCAGTACTTC.

The chain has TRBV6-6 and TRBJ2-3; 10 bases map to TRBD2. The germline CDR1 and CDR2 sequences are MNHNY and SVGAGI (reference sequence). Trimming cost V 7 bases and J 1 base; bases outside gene matches: 8. The CDR3 covers 16 residues. CDR3 amino acids: CASKKREGWGTDTQYF. The CDR3 nucleotides read TGTGCCAGCAAAAAGCGGGAGGGTTGGGGCACAGATACGCAGTATTTT.

The chain has TRBV5-1 and TRBJ2-6; 11 nucleotides align to TRBD1. Germline CDR1 SGHRS, CDR2 YFSETQ. V lost 3 bases, J lost 1 base, and 6 bases stayed unmatched. The CDR3 runs to 18 residues. For the CDR3, the DNA is TGCGCCAGCAGCTCCGGACAGGGGGCAAAATCTGGGGCCAACGTCCTGACTTTC. Translation: CASSSGQGAKSGANVLTF.

This clone was detected only once. In nucleotides, the CDR3 is TGTGCCAGCAGCTTGGGCAGAGCGGGTTATCTGTTTTTT. Protein product: CASSLGRAGYLFF. The rearrangement joins TRBV5-6 to TRBJ1-4; D gene unclear. Germline V gene sequence: CDR1 SGHDT, CDR2 YYEEEE. The CDR3 extends over 13 amino acids. V lost 0 bases and J 14 bases, leaving 14 bases between the germline ends. Full variable domain (rest looked up from reference TRBV5-6 and TRBJ1-4): DAGVTQSPTHLIKTRGQQVTLRCSPKSGHDTVSWYQQALGQGPQFIFQYYEEEERQRGNFPDRFSGHQFPNYSSELNVNALLLGDSALYLCASSLGRAGYLFFGSGTQLSVL.

V and J are TRBV18 and TRBJ2-1; D is uncertain. The CDR3 contains 16 residues. V gave up 2 bases and J gave up 0 bases, with 11 bases separating them. CDR1 is KGHSH, CDR2 LQKENI, per germline. The DNA for the CDR3 is TGTGCCAGCTCACCAGAGTTGCCTAGCTCCTACAATGAGCAGTTCTTC. Translated: CASSPELPSSYNEQFF.

The chain uses TRBV28 and TRBJ1-2, with a tentative D call TRBD1 (6 bases). Trimming stripped 5 bases from V and 5 bases from J, with 15 bases between. The CDR3 runs to 14 residues. Germline V gives CDR1 MDHEN, CDR2 SYDVKM. Here the CDR3 DNA reads TGTGCCAGCAGTCCCCCCTACAGGGCTTATGGCTACACCTTC. The encoded protein is CASSPPYRAYGYTF.

The V gene is TRBV25-1, the J gene TRBJ1-1, with a weak D call TRBD1 (5 bases). Between the trimmed V and J ends, which lost 5 bases and 2 bases, there was a span of 18 bases. Germline CDR1 is MGHDK and CDR2 is SYGVNS. The CDR3 has 16 amino acids. The CDR3 protein is CASSQEEGRGNTEAFF. As DNA, the CDR3 is TGTGCCAGCAGTCAGGAAGAGGGGAGGGGTAACACTGAAGCTTTCTTT.

The chain recombines TRBV7-2 with TRBJ2-3; 11 positions agree with TRBD1. The CDR3 extends over 15 amino acids. Germline values: CDR1 SGHTA, CDR2 FQGNSA. V dropped 4 bases and J dropped 4; count of bases not matched to a gene: 4. Here the CDR3 reads CASSSRDRGADTQYF. The CDR3 DNA is TGTGCCAGCAGCTCCCGGGACAGGGGGGCAGATACGCAGTATTTT.

The chain uses TRBV7-9 and TRBJ2-5; 10 bases align to TRBD2. The J segment lost 7 bases and the V segment lost 4 bases, leaving 12 bases of the junction unmatched. Germline lookup yields CDR1 SEHNR and CDR2 FQNEAQ (reference sequence). This CDR3 comprises 16 residues. In DNA form, the CDR3 reads TGTGCCAGCAGCTCCCTCCGGGCTAGCGGGAGAGGGACCCAGTACTTC. This gives the protein CASSSLRASGRGTQYF.

J is TRBJ2-3 and V is TRBV24-1, with 7 bases matching TRBD1. The germline gives CDR1 KGHDR, CDR2 SFDVKD. Trimming removed 4 bases from V and 4 bases from J; junction bases left unmatched: 7. The CDR3 spans 15 residues. CDR3 in DNA: TGTGCCACCAGTGACTCAGGGGGATTAGCAGATACGCAGTATTTT. Protein: CATSDSGGLADTQYF.

This chain connects TRBV27 to TRBJ2-7; D unresolved. V was pared by 6 bases and J by 0 bases, with 15 bases between. This CDR3 contains 15 residues. CDR1 and CDR2 (germline): MNHEY, SMNVEV (reference sequence). CDR3 bases: TGTGCCAGCAGGTCCCCAGGCTCTGGCTCCTACGAGCAGTACTTC. Its protein is CASRSPGSGSYEQYF.

The chain links TRBV28 to TRBJ2-1, with TRBD2 as a possible D gene (5 bases). The CDR3 is 14 residues long. V lost 2 bases and J lost 3, with 8 bases in between. CDR1 is MDHEN, CDR2 SYDVKM, per germline. DNA for the CDR3: TGTGCCAGCAGTTTAAGAGCGGTCTACAATGAGCAGTTCTTC. Translated: CASSLRAVYNEQFF.

The V call is TRBV9, the J call TRBJ1-3; TRBD1 agrees at 7 bases. The CDR3 is 14 residues long. Trimming cost V 4 bases and J 4 bases; bases outside gene matches: 5. In germline, CDR1 is SGDLS, CDR2 YYNGEE. The CDR3 nucleotides read TGTGCCAGCAGCATCGGGACAGACGGAAACACCATATATTTT. This sequence encodes CASSIGTDGNTIYF. Using reference TRBV9 and TRBJ1-3 for the parts outside the CDR3, the full variable domain is DSGVTQTPKHLITATGQRVTLRCSPRSGDLSVYWYQQSLDQGLQFLIQYYNGEERAKGNILERFSAQQFPDLHSELNLSSLELGDSALYFCASSIGTDGNTIYFGEGSWLTVV.